This T cell receptor beta chain originates from a study of memory CD4+ T cells and cytomegalovirus serostatus. The overall study: Of the healthy Belgian adults, eight or nine were CMV seropositive and 20 to 30 seronegative.

Single viable CD3+CD4+CD8-CD45RO+ cells were sorted as the memory CD4+ T cells. A remark on this clone: Its cognate antigen is unknown.

The V gene's germline CDR1 is PRHDT and CDR2 FYEKMQ (reference sequence). CDR3 length: 19 residues. V lost 5 bases and J lost 0; bases outside the gene matches: 14. Per the original data handling: Out-of-frame sequences were removed, leaving 2 million to 2.5 million distinct TCRbeta sequences. TCRdb's copy holds only in-frame clones and misses some; the assay was immunoSEQ multiplex PCR. V, J and clone size reflect that table, while D and trimming were determined from the DNA. The sample lists roughly 50,000 clones, 82% seen once, with under 0.5% in the top ten. General study results and limits: Suggested: most of the CMV-linked TCR signature lies in CD4+ memory cells. Of 150 to 200 reported CMV TCRbeta sequences, 55 to 80 were found in memory CD4+ repertoires.

The sequenced sample was memory CD4+ T cells from blood. This sequence was found in an adult in good health and CMV-seronegative. Some clones in this sample may be carry-over from other donors' samples. V and J are TRBV13 and TRBJ2-3; 10 positions agree with TRBD2. In DNA, the CDR3 is TGTGCCAGCAGCGCGTTCTCTAGCGGGGGAGACACTAGCACAGATACGCAGTATTTT. Translation gives CASSAFSSGGDTSTDTQYF.